The T cell receptor (beta chain) described here comes from a study of blood T cell repertoires in COVID-19. At the level of the study: T cells, B-cell-depleted T cells, or PBMCs supplied cDNA or gDNA.

Looked up from germline, CDR1 is SGHTA and CDR2 is FQGTGA. CDR3 length: 15 residues. Between the trimmed V and J ends, which lost 6 bases and 0 bases, there was a span of 12 bases. The table came from immunoSEQ multiplex PCR; TCRdb's copy has only in-frame clones and leaves some out. The table shows about 200,000 clones, with 80% to 90% occurring only once. Living in 24 US areas, the participants were between 18 and 89 years of age. Participant reports of clinical history set cohort assignment. Recovered participants had two consecutive negative NP/OP PCR tests, healthcare professional clearance, or symptom resolution.

The clonotype comes from a man aged 35 to 55 who had recovered from COVID-19. Material: PBMCs or T cells enriched from blood (not recorded which). V gene TRBV7-3 combines with J gene TRBJ1-3; D is perhaps TRBD1 (5 bases). CDR3 sequence (DNA): TGTGCCAGCAGTCCCGACAGAAACTCTGGAAACACCATATATTTT. Translating it yields CASSPDRNSGNTIYF.